What follows are 3 T cell receptor beta chains derived from one specimen sequenced in a study of OX40 agonist ivuxolimab in advanced cancers. Profiling relied on immunoSEQ multiplex PCR, and the TCRdb table lists in-frame clones only, not all of them. The data hold about 62,000 clones, with roughly 85% observed a single time. The sequencing used CD4+ or CD8+ T cells sorted from blood, collected in a trial of the OX40 agonist ivuxolimab. The receptors were sampled from an adult with an advanced solid tumor such as melanoma, head and neck, liver or kidney cancer.

The chain uses TRBV2 and TRBJ2-7, with 10 bases aligning to TRBD2. The CDR3 contains 16 residues. CDR1 is SNHLY and CDR2 is FYNNEI in the germline V gene. Losses at the gene ends were 3 bases for V and 6 bases for J; bases not matched to a gene: 11. CDR3 in amino acids: CASSDFFSGRWGEQYF. In DNA form, the CDR3 reads TGTGCCAGCAGTGACTTCTTTAGCGGGAGGTGGGGCGAGCAGTACTTC.

This clone was detected only a few times. The chain carries TRBV7-8 and TRBJ1-4; TRBD1 aligns across 9 bases. The J segment lost 2 bases and the V segment lost 7 bases, leaving 8 bases of the junction unmatched. CDR1 is SGHVS, CDR2 FQNEAQ, per germline. This CDR3 spans 16 amino acids. DNA for the CDR3: TGTGCCAGCAAGAGAACAGGGGGCGTCACTAATGAAAAACTGTTTTTT. As protein: CASKRTGGVTNEKLFF.

The V gene is TRBV27, the J gene TRBJ1-6; D possibly corresponds to TRBD1 (5 bases). Per the germline V gene, CDR1 is MNHEY and CDR2 is SMNVEV (reference sequence). The CDR3 covers 12 residues. V was trimmed by 4 bases and J by 13 bases, leaving 11 bases between them. CDR3 sequence: CASSSRDFPLHF. CDR3 coding DNA: TGTGCCAGCAGTTCCCGGGACTTCCCCCTCCACTTT.